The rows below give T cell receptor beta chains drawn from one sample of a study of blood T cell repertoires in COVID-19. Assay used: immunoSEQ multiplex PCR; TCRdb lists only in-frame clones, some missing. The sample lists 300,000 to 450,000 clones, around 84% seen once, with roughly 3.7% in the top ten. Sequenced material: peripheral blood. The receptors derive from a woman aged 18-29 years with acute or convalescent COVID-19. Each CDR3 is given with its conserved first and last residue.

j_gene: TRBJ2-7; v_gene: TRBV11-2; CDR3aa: CASSLVAGGPEQYF
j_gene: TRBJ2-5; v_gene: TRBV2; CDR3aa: CASRRASAAQETQYF
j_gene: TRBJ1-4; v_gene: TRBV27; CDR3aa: CASSPRGGNEKLFF
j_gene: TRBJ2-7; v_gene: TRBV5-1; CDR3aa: CASSLDSHESEQYF
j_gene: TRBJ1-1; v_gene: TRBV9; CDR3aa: CASSVGGGQSTEAFF
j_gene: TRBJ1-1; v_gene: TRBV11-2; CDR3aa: CASSRENTEAFF
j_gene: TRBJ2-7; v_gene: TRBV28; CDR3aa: CASASGFYEQYF
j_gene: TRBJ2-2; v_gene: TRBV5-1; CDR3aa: CASTPGSNTGELFF
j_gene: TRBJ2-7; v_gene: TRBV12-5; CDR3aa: CASSDRGYEQYF
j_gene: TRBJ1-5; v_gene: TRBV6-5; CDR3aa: CASSYPSNQPQHF
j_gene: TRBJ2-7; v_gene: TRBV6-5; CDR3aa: CASSYSGSGSSYEQYF
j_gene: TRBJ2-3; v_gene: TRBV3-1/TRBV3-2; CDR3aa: CASSQVGGTSGTDTQYF
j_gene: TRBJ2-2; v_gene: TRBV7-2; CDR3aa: CASSLQWTGELFF
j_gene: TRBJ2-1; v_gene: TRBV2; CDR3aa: CASSGGSNNEQFF
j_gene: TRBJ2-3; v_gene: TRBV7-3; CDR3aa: CASSPTSERTDTQYF
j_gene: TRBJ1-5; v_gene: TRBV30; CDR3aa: CAWDQGRNQPQHF
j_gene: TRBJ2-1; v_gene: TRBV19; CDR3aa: CASSYRDPKNYNEQFF
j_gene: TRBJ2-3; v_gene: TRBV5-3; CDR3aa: CARSPTERGDTQYF
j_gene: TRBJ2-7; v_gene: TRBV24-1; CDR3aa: CATSDQGTGAPYEQYF
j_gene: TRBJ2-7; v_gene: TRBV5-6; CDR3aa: CASSPGQGELGAYEQYF
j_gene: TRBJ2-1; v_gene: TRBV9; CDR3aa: CASSVTSADNEQFF
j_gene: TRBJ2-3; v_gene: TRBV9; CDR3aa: CASSVGLAESTDTQYF
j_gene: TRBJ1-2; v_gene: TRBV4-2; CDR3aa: CASSDRQGAHGGYTF
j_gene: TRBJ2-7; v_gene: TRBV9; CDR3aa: CASSVGTGDYEQYF
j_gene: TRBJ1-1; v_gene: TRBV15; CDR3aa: CATSSWGDLEAFF
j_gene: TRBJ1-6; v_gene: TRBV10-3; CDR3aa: CAISQGQGSAPLHF
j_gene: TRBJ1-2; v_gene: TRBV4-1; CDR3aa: CASSQVTAFYGYTF
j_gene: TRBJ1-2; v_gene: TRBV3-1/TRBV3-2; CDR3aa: CASSHDRVGYGYTF
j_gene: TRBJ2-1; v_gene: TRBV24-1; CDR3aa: CATSRSYNEQFF
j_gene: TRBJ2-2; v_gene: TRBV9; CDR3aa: CASSVYFETVNTGELFF
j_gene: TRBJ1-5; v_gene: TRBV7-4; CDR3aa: CASSPSNQPQHF
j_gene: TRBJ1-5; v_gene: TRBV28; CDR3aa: CASRPGYYSNQPQHF
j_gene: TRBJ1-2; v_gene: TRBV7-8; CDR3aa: CASSLQGANGYTF
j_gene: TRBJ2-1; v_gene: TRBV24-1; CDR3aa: CATSVRGVGDEQFF
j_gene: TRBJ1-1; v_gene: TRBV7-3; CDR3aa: CASSLGGGPSEAFF
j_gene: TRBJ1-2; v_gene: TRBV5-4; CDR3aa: CASSLADGTNYGYTF
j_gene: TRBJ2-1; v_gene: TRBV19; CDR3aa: CATTPGGHEQFF
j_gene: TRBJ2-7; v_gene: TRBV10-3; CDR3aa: CATGGQGSYEQYF
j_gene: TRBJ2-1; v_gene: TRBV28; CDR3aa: CASIRTPVGGEQFF
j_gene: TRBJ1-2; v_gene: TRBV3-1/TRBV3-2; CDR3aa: CASSQWGQGQAGGYTF